This T cell receptor beta chain was identified in a study of PD-L1 blockade in urothelial cancer. About the study: Patients initiated atezolizumab at some point between 2013 and 2015 at 1,200 mg intravenously every 3 weeks. Between 0 and 3 chemotherapy regimens preceded treatment for each patient. The analyses of blood took place 3 weeks (second dose) and 6 weeks after treatment start.

Measured with immunoSEQ multiplex PCR; TCRdb has only the in-frame clones, and not every one. Of 40,000 or so clones listed, approximately 80% are singletons. Samples were collected from each patient before treatment and during treatment. Each patient gave between 1 and 8 of them in total. The material sequenced was PBMCs, taken around atezolizumab (anti-PD-L1) treatment. The TCR was taken from a man between 65 and 85 years old with urothelial cancer.

CDR3 bases: TGTGCCAGTTCCGGGGGGCGGGAGGGCTCCTACAATGAGCAGTTCTTC. Its protein is CASSGGREGSYNEQFF. The rearrangement uses TRBV7-9 and TRBJ2-1, with 9 bases identical to TRBD2. The CDR3 is 16 residues long. Germline V gene lookup returns CDR1 SEHNR and CDR2 FQNEAQ (reference sequence). Losses at the gene ends were 9 bases for V and 0 bases for J; bases not matched to a gene: 9.